These 24 T cell receptor beta chains came from one sample sequenced in a study of cytotoxic CD8 clonotypes in ibrutinib-treated CLL. Assay: immunoSEQ multiplex PCR; the TCRdb copy retains only in-frame clones and omits some. The sample lists some 130,000 clones; more than 75% were seen once. Sequences were derived from PBMCs, sampled after 24 months of ibrutinib treatment. These receptors were taken from a human donor with chronic lymphocytic leukemia.

This clone was found a few times. The chain has TRBV4-2 and TRBJ1-4; no definite D call. Germline CDR1 and CDR2: LGHNA and YNFKEQ. CDR3 length equals 12 residues. Deletions cut 3 bases from V and 11 bases from J, with 10 bases between. The CDR3: CASSQEDPKLFF. CDR3 coding DNA: TGTGCCAGCAGCCAGGAGGACCCCAAACTGTTTTTT.

The genes are TRBV7-9 and TRBJ2-2; 8 bases fit TRBD1. Germline loops: CDR1 SEHNR, CDR2 FQNEAQ (reference sequence). The J segment lost 7 bases and the V segment lost 4 bases, leaving 8 bases of the junction unmatched. This CDR3 is built from 15 residues. The CDR3 sequence: CASSYPQGAGGELFF. The CDR3 coding sequence is TGTGCCAGCAGCTACCCCCAGGGGGCCGGCGGGGAGCTGTTTTTT.

CDR3 protein: CASSWGPGELFF. CDR3 sequence (DNA): TGTGCCAGCAGCTGGGGCCCCGGGGAGCTGTTTTTT. This chain links TRBV7-6 with TRBJ2-2; tentative D call: TRBD1 (5 bases). Germline assignment: CDR1 SGHVS and CDR2 FNYEAQ. The CDR3 covers 12 residues. Deletions cut 4 bases from V and 6 bases from J, with 6 bases between.

The gene calls are TRBV29-1 and TRBJ1-2; 7 bases line up with TRBD1. This CDR3 is built from 13 residues. Germline CDR1 and CDR2: SQVTM and ANQGSEA. V was pared by 5 bases and J by 3 bases, with 6 bases of the junction left unmatched. This CDR3 is CSVQTGSDYGYTF. In DNA, the CDR3 is TGCAGCGTTCAGACAGGGTCAGACTATGGCTACACCTTC.

This rearrangement joins TRBV19 to TRBJ2-1, with TRBD2 as a possible D gene (5 bases). V lost 1 base and J lost 4, with 17 bases in between. This CDR3 has 17 residues. Germline V CDR1 and CDR2: LNHDA, SQIVND (reference sequence). Here the CDR3 DNA reads TGTGCCAGTAGTATAGGTGGAGCTACGTGGACTTACAATGAGCAGTTCTTC. Translation gives CASSIGGATWTYNEQFF.

V usage is TRBV28 and J usage is TRBJ2-7, with a tentative D call TRBD1 (6 bases). Trimming pared 7 bases from V and 6 bases from J, leaving 16 bases between. CDR1 and CDR2 (germline): MDHEN, SYDVKM. The CDR3 runs 13 residues. The CDR3 protein is CASTGTRGTEQYF. The DNA of the CDR3 is TGTGCCAGCACCGGGACGAGGGGGACCGAGCAGTACTTC.

The chain combines TRBV7-9 with TRBJ2-5, with D maybe TRBD1 (5 bases). This CDR3 spans 12 amino acids. Trimming took off 3 bases at V and 3 bases at J, with 5 bases between the two ends. Per germline, CDR1 SEHNR and CDR2 FQNEAQ (reference sequence). The CDR3 nucleotides read TGTGCCAGCAGCTTCAGGGAAGAGACCCAGTACTTC. It encodes CASSFREETQYF.

The chain has TRBV9 and TRBJ1-1; 7 nucleotides match TRBD1. The CDR3 length is 14 residues. J was trimmed by 4 bases and V by 3 bases; bases with no gene match: 6. CDR1 is SGDLS and CDR2 is YYNGEE in the germline V gene. For the CDR3, the DNA is TGTGCCAGCAGCGCGGGACAGAGAGGCACTGAAGCTTTCTTT. Translated, it gives CASSAGQRGTEAFF. Full variable domain (outside the CDR3, taken from reference TRBV9 and TRBJ1-1): DSGVTQTPKHLITATGQRVTLRCSPRSGDLSVYWYQQSLDQGLQFLIQYYNGEERAKGNILERFSAQQFPDLHSELNLSSLELGDSALYFCASSAGQRGTEAFFGQGTRLTVV.

This clone ranks as medium-sized. CDR3 DNA: TGTGCCAGCAGCGTAGGGTGGCAGGGGGATCAGCCCCAGCATTTT. This sequence encodes CASSVGWQGDQPQHF. The genes are TRBV9 and TRBJ1-5; 7 bases are shared with TRBD1. V was pared by 0 bases and J by 5 bases, with 5 bases of the junction left unmatched. Looked up from germline, CDR1 is SGDLS and CDR2 is YYNGEE. The CDR3 totals 15 residues.

The chain employs TRBV9 and TRBJ2-5; the match to TRBD2 covers 9 bases. With 6 bases clipped from V and 5 bases from J, the junction kept 8 bases outside the gene matches. This CDR3 spans 14 amino acids. Germline V gives CDR1 SGDLS, CDR2 YYNGEE. The CDR3 loop reads CASNLAGLEETQYF. In DNA form, the CDR3 reads TGTGCCAGCAATCTAGCGGGGCTAGAGGAGACCCAGTACTTC. The complete variable domain, with remaining parts taken from reference TRBV9 and TRBJ2-5, reads DSGVTQTPKHLITATGQRVTLRCSPRSGDLSVYWYQQSLDQGLQFLIQYYNGEERAKGNILERFSAQQFPDLHSELNLSSLELGDSALYFCASNLAGLEETQYFGPGTRLLVL.

The genes are TRBV7-8 and TRBJ1-5; weak D call: TRBD1 (5 bases). This CDR3 is built from 17 residues. Per the germline V gene, CDR1 is SGHVS and CDR2 is FQNEAQ. With 4 bases removed from V and 4 bases from J, the gap between germline ends came to 20 bases. The CDR3 DNA sequence: TGTGCCAGCAGCTGGACGACCCGGGGCGCACAGAATCAGCCCCAGCATTTT. Protein: CASSWTTRGAQNQPQHF. The whole variable domain, filled in from reference TRBV7-8 and TRBJ1-5, reads GAGVSQSPRYKVAKRGQDVALRCDPISGHVSLFWYQQALGQGPEFLTYFQNEAQLDKSGLPSDRFFAERPEGSVSTLKIQRTQQEDSAVYLCASSWTTRGAQNQPQHFGDGTRLSIL.

This clone was recorded only once. The genes are TRBV7-9 and TRBJ2-7, with a weak D call TRBD1 (6 bases). The CDR3 is made up of 14 amino acids. Germline assignment: CDR1 SEHNR and CDR2 FQNEAQ (reference sequence). Trimming removed 7 bases from V and 7 bases from J, with 20 bases in between. Here the CDR3 DNA reads TGTGCCAGCACCCGAAACCAGGGGTCTGGGGAGCAGTACTTC. Its protein is CASTRNQGSGEQYF.

The chain carries TRBV5-1 and TRBJ2-5; D assignment may be TRBD1 or TRBD2 (5 bases each). The germline V gene encodes CDR1 SGHRS and CDR2 YFSETQ. This CDR3 has 14 residues. Trimming stripped 4 bases from V and 5 bases from J, with 15 bases between. CDR3 nucleotides: TGCGCCAGCAGCCGGGACCCGGCACGGGAGACCCAGTACTTC. It translates to CASSRDPARETQYF. The full variable domain, in which reference TRBV5-1 and TRBJ2-5 provide the parts outside the CDR3, is KAGVTQTPRYLIKTRGQQVTLSCSPISGHRSVSWYQQTPGQGLQFLFEYFSETQRNKGNFPGRFSGRQFSNSRSEMNVSTLELGDSALYLCASSRDPARETQYFGPGTRLLVL.

This sequence joins TRBV11-2 and TRBJ2-1, with D perhaps assigned TRBD1 or TRBD2 (5 bases each). Trimming stripped 1 base from V and 9 bases from J, with 16 bases between. This CDR3 is 15 amino acids long. CDR1 and CDR2 from the germline V gene are SGHAT and FQNNGV. The CDR3 bases are TGTGCCAGCAGCTTAGGGACCTCCGATGGGGGTGAGCAGTTCTTC. It is translated as CASSLGTSDGGEQFF. The full variable domain, its missing parts supplied by reference TRBV11-2 and TRBJ2-1, is EAGVAQSPRYKIIEKRQSVAFWCNPISGHATLYWYQQILGQGPKLLIQFQNNGVVDDSQLPKDRFSAERLKGVDSTLKIQPAKLEDSAVYLCASSLGTSDGGEQFFGPGTRLTVL.

The rearrangement uses TRBV7-2 and TRBJ2-7; no firm D call. Germline-derived CDR1 and CDR2 are SGHTA and FQGNSA. V was clipped by 2 bases and J by 8 bases, with 7 bases between them. The CDR3 has 11 amino acids. CDR3 coding DNA: TGTGCCAGCAGCTTATCGGAACAGCAGTACTTC. It codes for CASSLSEQQYF.

Note on this clone: A read error may produce the germline difference seen at one junction end. This chain links TRBV10-3 with TRBJ2-1; perhaps TRBD2 as D (7 bases). CDR1 and CDR2 (germline): ENHRY, SYGVKD. The CDR3 runs to 15 residues. The CDR3 sequence: CASSRTSTGRNEQFF. Here the CDR3 DNA reads TGTGCCAGCAGTCGGACTAGTACAGGGCGCAATGAGCAGTTCTTC.

This chain uses TRBV11-2 with TRBJ2-5; possibly TRBD2 for D (6 bases). Per germline, CDR1 SGHAT and CDR2 FQNNGV. The CDR3 has 16 amino acids. V was pared by 1 base and J by 5 bases, with 17 bases between. CDR3 amino acids: CASSLGRTTLGETQYF. DNA of the CDR3: TGTGCCAGCAGCTTAGGGAGGACTACCCTTGGGGAGACCCAGTACTTC.

As DNA, the CDR3 is TGTGCCAGCAGCCCGGCCGGGCCCCACACAGATACGCAGTATTTT. This sequence encodes CASSPAGPHTDTQYF. The rearrangement uses TRBV14 and TRBJ2-3, with D uncertain. The V and J ends lost 4 bases and 2 bases respectively, with 13 bases between them. The CDR3 consists of 15 residues. Germline CDR1 is SGHDN and CDR2 is FVKESK.

The chain uses TRBV6-5 and TRBJ2-7; D is perhaps TRBD2 (7 bases). The V gene's germline CDR1 is MNHEY and CDR2 SVGAGI. The CDR3 spans 14 residues. V lost 6 bases, J lost 5 bases, and 17 bases lay in between. The CDR3 sequence: CASREGGARDEQYF. The DNA for the CDR3 is TGTGCCAGCAGGGAGGGGGGGGCTCGGGACGAGCAGTACTTC.

Remarks on this clone: The identical CDR3 is also encoded by other nucleotide sequences in the sample. This chain connects TRBV4-1 to TRBJ2-3; D gene unclear. The CDR3 is 14 residues long. V lost 3 bases and J 0 bases, leaving 7 bases between the germline ends. CDR1 is MGHRA, CDR2 YSYEKL, per germline. The CDR3 bases are TGCGCCAGCAGCCAGGGCAGGAGCACAGATACGCAGTATTTT. Its protein product is CASSQGRSTDTQYF.

The rearrangement uses TRBV7-3 and TRBJ2-3; no firm D call. CDR3 length: 14 residues. V shed 7 bases and J shed 5 bases, with 16 bases lying between them. CDR1 is SGHTA, CDR2 FQGTGA, per germline. CDR3 region: CASTEAPGQDTQYF. CDR3 DNA sequence: TGTGCCAGCACCGAGGCCCCGGGTCAAGATACGCAGTATTTT. Variable domain in full (rest from reference TRBV7-3 and TRBJ2-3): GAGVSQTPSNKVTEKGKYVELRCDPISGHTALYWYRQSLGQGPEFLIYFQGTGAADDSGLPNDRFFAVRPEGSVSTLKIQRTERGDSAVYLCASTEAPGQDTQYFGPGTRLTVL.

The chain recombines TRBV6-6 with TRBJ1-5, with TRBD1 as a possible D gene (6 bases). Trimming removed 2 bases at V and 1 base at J, with 9 bases between. The germline gives CDR1 MNHNY, CDR2 SVGAGI (reference sequence). The CDR3 consists of 15 residues. This CDR3 is CASSYLGGSNQPQHF. The CDR3 nucleotides are TGTGCCAGCAGTTACCTAGGGGGGAGCAATCAGCCCCAGCATTTT.

This clone was counted a few times. The chain recombines TRBV13 with TRBJ2-5; 12 bases align to TRBD2. Per the germline V gene, CDR1 is PRHDT and CDR2 is FYEKMQ (reference sequence). CDR3 length: 17 residues. V trimming: 6 bases; J trimming: 3 bases; junction bases outside the gene matches: 11. CDR3 nucleotides: TGTGCCAGCAGTCCGGGGCCCGCTAGCGGGGGGGAAGAGACCCAGTACTTC. It translates to CASSPGPASGGEETQYF. Combining the CDR3 with reference TRBV13 and TRBJ2-5 gives the whole variable domain AAGVIQSPRHLIKEKRETATLKCYPIPRHDTVYWYQQGPGQDPQFLISFYEKMQSDKGSIPDRFSAQQFSDYHSELNMSSLELGDSALYFCASSPGPASGGEETQYFGPGTRLLVL.

This clone was counted many times. This chain links TRBV5-1 with TRBJ2-2, with 7 bases that match TRBD2. CDR1 and CDR2 (germline): SGHRS, YFSETQ. V shed 0 bases and J 0 bases; nucleotides not matched to a gene: 5. The CDR3 extends over 17 amino acids. CDR3 loop: CASSLAGSGANTGELFF. DNA of the CDR3: TGCGCCAGCAGCTTGGCCGGCAGCGGGGCGAACACCGGGGAGCTGTTTTTT.